Listed below are T cell receptor beta chains from one sample, sequenced in a study of blood T cell repertoires in COVID-19. Clones were read by immunoSEQ multiplex PCR, and TCRdb kept only the in-frame ones, dropping some. The sample carries under 450,000 clones, more than 85% recorded once. The source material was PBMCs or T cells enriched from blood (not recorded which). The receptors derive from a woman in her forties who had been exposed to COVID-19. CDR3s include the opening cysteine and the closing phenylalanine or tryptophan. Each record gives: D gene, J gene, V gene, clone size, CDR3 protein, CDR3 DNA. D genes are given only for firm matches. Clone size is given for some rows only: seen once, a few or many times, or a class if the clone is expanded.

>NA|TRBJ1-3|TRBV2|NA
CASSERRPGNTIYF
TGTGCCAGCAGTGAAAGGAGGCCTGGAAACACCATATATTTT
>TRBD2|TRBJ2-1|TRBV23-1|NA
CASAPDRSSGRAGSEQFF
TGCGCCAGCGCCCCAGATCGGAGTAGCGGGAGGGCAGGTAGTGAGCAGTTCTTC
>NA|TRBJ1-6|TRBV11-2|NA
CASSRYQGLDNSPLHF
TGTGCCAGCAGCCGTTACCAGGGACTAGATAATTCACCCCTCCACTTT
>TRBD1|TRBJ2-6|TRBV19|NA
CASSFGTGPGANVLTF
TGTGCCAGTAGTTTTGGGACAGGGCCAGGGGCCAACGTCCTGACTTTC
>TRBD2|TRBJ2-3|TRBV24-1|NA
CATSDRTSGSTDTQYF
TGTGCCACCAGTGATCGGACTAGCGGGAGCACAGATACGCAGTATTTT
>TRBD1|TRBJ2-2|TRBV9|NA
CASSVIGGGSTGELFF
TGTGCCAGCAGCGTTATAGGGGGCGGCAGCACCGGGGAGCTGTTTTTT
>TRBD1|TRBJ1-6|TRBV3-1/TRBV3-2|NA
CASSNGQGVVSLHF
TGTGCCAGCAGCAACGGACAGGGGGTCGTGTCCCTCCACTTT
>NA|TRBJ1-3|TRBV29-1|NA
CSVNADTNSGNTIYF
TGCAGCGTTAATGCGGACACCAACTCTGGAAACACCATATATTTT
>TRBD1|TRBJ2-7|TRBV9|NA
CASSVGGGDYEQYF
TGTGCCAGCAGCGTAGGAGGGGGCGACTACGAGCAGTACTTC
>NA|TRBJ1-1|TRBV12-5|NA
CASFRDFNTEAFF
TGTGCTAGTTTTAGGGACTTCAACACTGAAGCTTTCTTT
>TRBD2|TRBJ2-5|TRBV15|NA
CATSRVLAGGGKTQYF
TGTGCCACCAGCAGAGTTTTAGCGGGAGGGGGTAAGACCCAGTACTTC
>TRBD1|TRBJ1-1|TRBV19|once
CASSMGQGTEAFF
TGTGCCAGTAGTATGGGACAGGGGACTGAAGCTTTCTTT
>TRBD1|TRBJ1-6|TRBV19|NA
CASSPPGTGGRNSPLHF
TGTGCCAGTAGTCCGCCCGGGACAGGGGGCAGAAATTCACCCCTCCACTTT
>TRBD1|TRBJ1-5|TRBV12-5|NA
CASALTGQGAWQPQHF
TGTGCTAGTGCTTTAACTGGACAGGGGGCCTGGCAGCCCCAGCATTTT
>TRBD2|TRBJ2-2|TRBV14|NA
CASSPRGVGELFF
TGTGCCAGCAGCCCCCGGGGGGTCGGGGAGCTGTTTTTT
>TRBD2|TRBJ2-1|TRBV9|NA
CASSHRTSGSSYNEQFF
TGTGCCAGCAGCCACCGGACTAGCGGGAGCTCCTACAATGAGCAGTTCTTC
>TRBD2|TRBJ2-7|TRBV19|NA
CASSDFQLAGESEQYF
TGTGCCAGTAGTGACTTTCAGCTAGCGGGAGAATCCGAGCAGTACTTC